These 2 T cell receptor beta chains were all obtained from the same sample, sequenced in a study of siplizumab effects on memory and regulatory T cells. This table comes from immunoSEQ multiplex PCR, and its TCRdb copy is limited to in-frame clones, with some not included. Of about 50,000 clones listed, more than 85% are singletons. The sequencing input was naive CD8+ T cells sorted from blood. These receptors were obtained from a human donor in good health.

The chain is built from TRBV5-4 and TRBJ2-5, with 8 bases aligning to TRBD2. Trimming took 5 bases from V and 4 from J; bases not matched to a gene: 7. There are 14 residues in the CDR3. Germline-derived CDR1 and CDR2 are SGHNT and YYREEE (reference sequence). The CDR3 sequence is CASRSGAGAETQYF. In nucleotides, the CDR3 is TGTGCCAGCAGATCGGGAGCGGGGGCAGAGACCCAGTACTTC. Complete variable domain (other parts from reference TRBV5-4 and TRBJ2-5): ETGVTQSPTHLIKTRGQQVTLRCSSQSGHNTVSWYQQALGQGPQFIFQYYREEENGRGNFPPRFSGLQFPNYSSELNVNALELDDSALYLCASRSGAGAETQYFGPGTRLLVL.

The DNA for the CDR3 is TGTGCCAGCAGTGACTCGCCAGGGGGTAGCAGCACCGGGGAGCTGTTTTTT. This codes for CASSDSPGGSSTGELFF. The gene calls are TRBV6-4 and TRBJ2-2, with 7 bases lining up with TRBD1. Germline CDR1 is MRHNA and CDR2 is SNTAGT. After removal of 0 bases from V and 4 bases from J, the junction contained 8 bases not matched to a gene. This CDR3 is 17 amino acids long.